A single sample is the source of the 6 T cell receptor beta chains below, sequenced in a study of blood T cell repertoires in COVID-19. TCRdb keeps only in-frame clones here, not all; method: immunoSEQ multiplex PCR. The sample lists some 120,000 clones, approximately 86% occurring once. The sequencing sample was made of peripheral blood. All receptors derive from a woman aged 50 to 60 with active or convalescent COVID-19.

This sequence joins TRBV18 and TRBJ1-4; TRBD1 matches 9 bases. There are 14 residues in the CDR3. Per germline, CDR1 KGHSH and CDR2 LQKENI. With 5 bases clipped from V and 7 bases from J, the junction kept 5 bases outside the gene matches. CDR3: CASSRDRDTEKLFF. CDR3 bases: TGTGCCAGCTCAAGGGACAGGGATACTGAAAAACTGTTTTTT.

The chain joins TRBV4-2 to TRBJ2-7; 8 positions match TRBD1. The CDR3 covers 15 residues. Per germline, CDR1 LGHNA and CDR2 YNFKEQ. Losses at the gene ends were 1 base for V and 2 bases for J; bases not matched to a gene: 4. CDR3 residues: CASSQGAGQAYEQYF. DNA for the CDR3: TGTGCCAGCAGCCAAGGGGCGGGACAGGCCTACGAGCAGTACTTC.

The chain combines TRBV5-4 with TRBJ1-2, with D possibly being TRBD1 (5 bases). Germline lookup yields CDR1 SGHNT and CDR2 YYREEE (reference sequence). V was shortened by 3 bases and J by 4 bases, with 16 bases between the two germline ends. This CDR3 region has 15 residues. The CDR3 DNA follows: TGTGCCAGCAGCTGGAATCCGCAGCAGGGCTATGGCTACACCTTC. The encoded protein is CASSWNPQQGYGYTF.

This clone was picked up a small number of times. The chain employs TRBV11-1 and TRBJ2-1; TRBD1 is a possible D gene (5 bases). The germline gives CDR1 SGHAT, CDR2 FQDESV (reference sequence). V shed 5 bases and J shed 7 bases, with 15 bases lying between them. This CDR3 is built from 14 residues. The CDR3 protein is CASSRRESANEQFF. For the CDR3, the DNA is TGTGCCAGCAGCCGCAGGGAATCGGCAAATGAGCAGTTCTTC.

This clone was seen only once. The chain joins TRBV27 to TRBJ2-1, with TRBD2 identical over 9 bases. The V and J ends lost 5 bases and 4 bases, in that order; junction bases with no gene match: 15. The CDR3 extends over 18 amino acids. Germline CDR1 MNHEY, CDR2 SMNVEV (reference sequence). Written as DNA, the CDR3 is TGTGCCAGCAGTCTCCTACAGGTAGCGGGAGTCTCTTACAATGAGCAGTTCTTC. It encodes CASSLLQVAGVSYNEQFF.

This chain links TRBV4-1 with TRBJ2-5; possibly TRBD1 for D (5 bases). The length of the CDR3 is 15 residues. Looked up from germline, CDR1 is MGHRA and CDR2 is YSYEKL. The V gene lost 2 bases and the J gene lost 2 bases, with 12 bases spanning the gap. CDR3 nucleotide sequence: TGCGCCAGCAGCCAATTTTCAGGGCTACAAGAGACCCAGTACTTC. Residues: CASSQFSGLQETQYF.